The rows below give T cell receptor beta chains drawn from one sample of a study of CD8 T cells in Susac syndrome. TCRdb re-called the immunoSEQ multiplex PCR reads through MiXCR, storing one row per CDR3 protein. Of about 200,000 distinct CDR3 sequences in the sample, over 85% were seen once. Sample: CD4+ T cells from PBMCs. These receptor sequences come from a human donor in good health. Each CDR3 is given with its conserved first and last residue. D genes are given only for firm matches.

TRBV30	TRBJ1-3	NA	TGTGCCTGGGCGCGCTTCTCTGGAAACACCATATATTTT	CAWARFSGNTIYF
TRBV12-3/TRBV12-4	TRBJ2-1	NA	TGTGCCAGCAGTCCCAGTGGAGGGGGGAAGGATGAGCAGTTCTTC	CASSPSGGGKDEQFF
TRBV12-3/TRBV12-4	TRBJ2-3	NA	TGTGCCAGCAAAGGCCGGGGAAGGTTACTAGATACGCAGTATTTT	CASKGRGRLLDTQYF
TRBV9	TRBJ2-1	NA	TGTGCCAGCAGCTCGTTTTCCCCCAATGAGCAGTTCTTC	CASSSFSPNEQFF
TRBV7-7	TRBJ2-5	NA	TGTGCCAGCATACATGGGACCCAGTACTTC	CASIHGTQYF
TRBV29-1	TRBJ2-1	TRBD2	TGCAGCGTAGGGACTAGCGGGAGTTCTGAGCAGTTCTTC	CSVGTSGSSEQFF
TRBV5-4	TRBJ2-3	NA	TGTGCCAGCAGCTTACGGCTCGCCCGGGATACGCAGTATTTT	CASSLRLARDTQYF
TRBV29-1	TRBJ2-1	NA	TGCAGCGTTGGACGGGTCGATGAGCAGTTCTTC	CSVGRVDEQFF
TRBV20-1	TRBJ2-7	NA	TGCAGTGCTGGGATTCCCGGAGAGCAGTACTTC	CSAGIPGEQYF
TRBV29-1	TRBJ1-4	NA	TGCAGCGTTCCAGGGTTGGGGGATGAAAAACTGTTTTTT	CSVPGLGDEKLFF
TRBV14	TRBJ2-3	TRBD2	TGTGCCAGCAGCTTTTGGACTAGCGCAGATACGCAGTATTTT	CASSFWTSADTQYF
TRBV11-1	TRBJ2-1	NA	TGTGCCAGCAGCTTGCGGTCCCATGAGCAGTTCTTC	CASSLRSHEQFF
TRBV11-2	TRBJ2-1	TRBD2	TGTGCCAGCAGCCCGCAACTAGCGGGAGAACCCTATGAGCAGTTCTTC	CASSPQLAGEPYEQFF
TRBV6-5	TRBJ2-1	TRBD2	TGTGCCACTGGCGGGAGTGACAATGAGCAGTTCTTC	CATGGSDNEQFF
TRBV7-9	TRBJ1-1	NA	TGTGCCAGCCGCATGGCAGAGCTCATGAACACTGAAGCTTTCTTT	CASRMAELMNTEAFF
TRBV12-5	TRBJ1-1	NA	TGTGCTAGTGGTTTGGTACCAGCTTACACTGAAGCTTTCTTT	CASGLVPAYTEAFF
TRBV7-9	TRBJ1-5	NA	TGTGCCAGCAGTAGCATAGGGGGGTCGGATCAGCCCCAGCATTTT	CASSSIGGSDQPQHF